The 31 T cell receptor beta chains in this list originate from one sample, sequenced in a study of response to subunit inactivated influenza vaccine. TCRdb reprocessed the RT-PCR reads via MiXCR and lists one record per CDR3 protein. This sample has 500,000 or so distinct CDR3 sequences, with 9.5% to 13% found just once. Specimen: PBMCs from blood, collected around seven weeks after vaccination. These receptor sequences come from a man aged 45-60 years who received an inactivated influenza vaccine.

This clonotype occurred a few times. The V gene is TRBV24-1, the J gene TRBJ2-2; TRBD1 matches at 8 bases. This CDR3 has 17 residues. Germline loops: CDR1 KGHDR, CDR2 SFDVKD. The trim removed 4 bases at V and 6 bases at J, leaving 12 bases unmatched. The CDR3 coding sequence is TGTGCCACCAGTGAACCCCGACAGGGACAGGCCGCCGGGGAGCTGTTTTTT. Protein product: CATSEPRQGQAAGELFF.

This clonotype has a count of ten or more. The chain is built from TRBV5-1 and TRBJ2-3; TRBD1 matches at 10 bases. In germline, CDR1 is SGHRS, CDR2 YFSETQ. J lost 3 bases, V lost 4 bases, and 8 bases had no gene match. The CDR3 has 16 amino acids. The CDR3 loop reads CASSHGQGGRTDTQYF. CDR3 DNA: TGCGCCAGCAGCCACGGACAGGGGGGACGGACAGATACGCAGTATTTT.

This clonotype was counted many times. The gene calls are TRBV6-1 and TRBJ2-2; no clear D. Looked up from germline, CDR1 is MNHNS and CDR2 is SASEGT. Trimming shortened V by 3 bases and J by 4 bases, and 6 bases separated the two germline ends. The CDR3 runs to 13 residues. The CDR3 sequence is CASSELLTGELFF. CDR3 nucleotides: TGTGCCAGCAGTGAGTTACTCACCGGGGAGCTGTTTTTT.

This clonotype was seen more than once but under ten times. The CDR3 protein is CASSFAGSDTEAFF. DNA of the CDR3: TGTGCCAGCAGCTTCGCAGGGTCGGACACTGAAGCTTTCTTT. This chain connects TRBV11-1 to TRBJ1-1, with D tentatively TRBD1 (5 bases). This CDR3 has 14 amino acids. V gave up 3 bases and J gave up 3 bases, with 11 bases separating them. Germline V gene data show CDR1 as SGHAT and CDR2 as FQDESV (reference sequence).

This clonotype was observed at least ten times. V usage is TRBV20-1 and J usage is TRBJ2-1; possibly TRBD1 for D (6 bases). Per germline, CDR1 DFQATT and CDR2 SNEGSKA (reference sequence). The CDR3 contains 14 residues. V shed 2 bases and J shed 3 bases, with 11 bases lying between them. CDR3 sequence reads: CSARSRDNYNEQFF. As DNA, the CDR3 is TGCAGTGCTAGAAGTCGGGACAACTACAATGAGCAGTTCTTC.

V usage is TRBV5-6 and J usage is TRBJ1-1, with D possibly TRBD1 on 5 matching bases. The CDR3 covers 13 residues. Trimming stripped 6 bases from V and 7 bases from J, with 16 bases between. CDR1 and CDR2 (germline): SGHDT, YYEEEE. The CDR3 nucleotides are TGTGCCAGCAACGTCGGGGGGAGAGGTGAAGCTTTCTTT. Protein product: CASNVGGRGEAFF.

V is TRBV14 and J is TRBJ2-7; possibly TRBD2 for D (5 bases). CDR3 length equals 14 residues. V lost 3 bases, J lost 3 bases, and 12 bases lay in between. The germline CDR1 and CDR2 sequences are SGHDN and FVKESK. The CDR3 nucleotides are TGTGCCAGCAGCCAGGCAACTAGTTTCTACGAGCAGTACTTC. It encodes CASSQATSFYEQYF.

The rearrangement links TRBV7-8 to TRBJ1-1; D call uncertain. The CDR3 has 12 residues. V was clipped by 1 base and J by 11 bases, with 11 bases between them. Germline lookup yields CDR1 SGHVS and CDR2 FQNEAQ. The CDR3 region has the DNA TGTGCCAGCAGCTTAGACAGTGTTGTTGCTTTCTTT. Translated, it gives CASSLDSVVAFF.

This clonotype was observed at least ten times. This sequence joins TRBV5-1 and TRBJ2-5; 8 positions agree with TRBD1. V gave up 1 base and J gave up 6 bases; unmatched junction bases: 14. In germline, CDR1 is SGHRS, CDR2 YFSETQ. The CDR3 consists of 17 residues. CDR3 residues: CASSLTEAHRGIQTQYF. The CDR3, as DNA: TGCGCCAGCAGCTTGACAGAAGCCCACAGGGGGATCCAGACCCAGTACTTC. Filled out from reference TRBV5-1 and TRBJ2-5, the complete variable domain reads KAGVTQTPRYLIKTRGQQVTLSCSPISGHRSVSWYQQTPGQGLQFLFEYFSETQRNKGNFPGRFSGRQFSNSRSEMNVSTLELGDSALYLCASSLTEAHRGIQTQYFGPGTRLLVL.

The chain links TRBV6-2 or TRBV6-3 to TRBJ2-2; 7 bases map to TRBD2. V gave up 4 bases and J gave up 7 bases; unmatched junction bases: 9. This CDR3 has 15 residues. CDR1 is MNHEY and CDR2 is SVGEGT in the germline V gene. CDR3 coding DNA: TGTGCCAGCAGTTGGCTAGCGGAACACATCGGGGAGCTGTTTTTT. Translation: CASSWLAEHIGELFF.

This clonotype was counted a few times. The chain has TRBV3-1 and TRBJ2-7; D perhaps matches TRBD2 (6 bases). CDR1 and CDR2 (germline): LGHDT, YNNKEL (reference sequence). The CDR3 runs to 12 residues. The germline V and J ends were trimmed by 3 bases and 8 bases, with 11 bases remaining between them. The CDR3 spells CASSQGGWQQYF. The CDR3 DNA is TGTGCCAGCAGCCAGGGGGGTTGGCAGCAGTACTTC.

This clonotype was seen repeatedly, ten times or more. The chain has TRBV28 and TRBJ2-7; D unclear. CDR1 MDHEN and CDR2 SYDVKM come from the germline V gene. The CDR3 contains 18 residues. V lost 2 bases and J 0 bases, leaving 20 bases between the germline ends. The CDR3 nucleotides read TGTGCCAGCAGTTTAAATGTCCTCAAGGCCCTTAGCTCCTACGAGCAGTACTTC. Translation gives CASSLNVLKALSSYEQYF. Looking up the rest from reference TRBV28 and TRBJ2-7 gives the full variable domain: DVKVTQSSRYLVKRTGEKVFLECVQDMDHENMFWYRQDPGLGLRLIYFSYDVKMKEKGDIPEGYSVSREKKERFSLILESASTNQTSMYLCASSLNVLKALSSYEQYFGPGTRLTVT.

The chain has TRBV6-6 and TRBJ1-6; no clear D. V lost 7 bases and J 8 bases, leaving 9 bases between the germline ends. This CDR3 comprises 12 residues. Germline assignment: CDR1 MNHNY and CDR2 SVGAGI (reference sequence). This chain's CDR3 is CASKDGDSPLHF. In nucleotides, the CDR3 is TGTGCCAGCAAGGATGGCGATTCACCCCTCCACTTT.

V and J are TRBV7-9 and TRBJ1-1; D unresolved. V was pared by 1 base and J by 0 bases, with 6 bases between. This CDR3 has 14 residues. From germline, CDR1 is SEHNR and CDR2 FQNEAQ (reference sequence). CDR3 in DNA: TGTGCCAGCAGCTTAGGAAATTTGAACACTGAAGCTTTCTTT. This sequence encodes CASSLGNLNTEAFF.

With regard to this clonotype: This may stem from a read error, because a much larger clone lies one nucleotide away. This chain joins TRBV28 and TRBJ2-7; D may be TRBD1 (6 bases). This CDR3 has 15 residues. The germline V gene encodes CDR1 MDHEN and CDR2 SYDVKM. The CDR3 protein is CASRLLRDNSYGQYF. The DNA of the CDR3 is TGTGCCAGCAGACTACTCCGGGACAACTCCTACGGGCAGTACTTC.

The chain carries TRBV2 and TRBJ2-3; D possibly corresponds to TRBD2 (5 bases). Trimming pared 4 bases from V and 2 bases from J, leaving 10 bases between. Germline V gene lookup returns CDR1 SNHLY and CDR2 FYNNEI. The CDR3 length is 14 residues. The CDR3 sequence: CASSVRRATDTQYF. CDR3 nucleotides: TGTGCCAGCAGTGTACGGCGGGCCACAGATACGCAGTATTTT.

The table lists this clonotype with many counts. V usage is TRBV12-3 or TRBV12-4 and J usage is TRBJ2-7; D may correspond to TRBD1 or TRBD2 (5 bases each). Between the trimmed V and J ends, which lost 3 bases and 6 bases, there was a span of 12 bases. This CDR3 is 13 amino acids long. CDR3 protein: CASSLGPPAEQYF. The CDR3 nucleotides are TGTGCCAGCAGTTTGGGACCCCCGGCCGAGCAGTACTTC.

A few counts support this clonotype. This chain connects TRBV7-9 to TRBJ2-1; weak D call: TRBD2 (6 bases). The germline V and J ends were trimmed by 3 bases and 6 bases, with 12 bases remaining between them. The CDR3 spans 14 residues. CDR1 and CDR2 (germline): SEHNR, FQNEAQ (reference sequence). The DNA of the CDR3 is TGTGCCAGCAGCTTTGGGCGGGACGGCAATGAGCAGTTCTTC. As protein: CASSFGRDGNEQFF.

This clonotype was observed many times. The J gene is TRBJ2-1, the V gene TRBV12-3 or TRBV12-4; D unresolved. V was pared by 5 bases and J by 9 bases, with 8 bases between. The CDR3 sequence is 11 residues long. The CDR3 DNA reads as TGTGCCAGCAGTCCGACGGGTGAGCAGTTCTTC. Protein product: CASSPTGEQFF.

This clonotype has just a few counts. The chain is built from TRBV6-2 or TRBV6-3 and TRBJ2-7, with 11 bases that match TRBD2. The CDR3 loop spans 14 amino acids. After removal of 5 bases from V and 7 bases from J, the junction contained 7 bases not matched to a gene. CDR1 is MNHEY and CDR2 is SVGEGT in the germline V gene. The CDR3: CASSKLAGVLEQYF. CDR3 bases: TGTGCCAGCAGTAAACTAGCGGGAGTTCTTGAGCAGTACTTC.

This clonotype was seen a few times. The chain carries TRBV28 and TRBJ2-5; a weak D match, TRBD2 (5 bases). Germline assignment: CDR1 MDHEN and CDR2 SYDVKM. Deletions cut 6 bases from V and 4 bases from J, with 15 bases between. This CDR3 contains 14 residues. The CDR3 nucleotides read TGTGCCAGCAGCACCCCCTCGGCGGGAGAGACCCAGTACTTC. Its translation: CASSTPSAGETQYF.

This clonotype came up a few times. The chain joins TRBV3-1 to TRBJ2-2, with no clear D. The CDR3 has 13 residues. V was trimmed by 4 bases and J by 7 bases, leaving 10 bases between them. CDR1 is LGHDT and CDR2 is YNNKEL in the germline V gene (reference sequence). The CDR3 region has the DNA TGTGCCAGCAGCCTCGGTAATAACGGGGAGCTGTTTTTT. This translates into CASSLGNNGELFF.

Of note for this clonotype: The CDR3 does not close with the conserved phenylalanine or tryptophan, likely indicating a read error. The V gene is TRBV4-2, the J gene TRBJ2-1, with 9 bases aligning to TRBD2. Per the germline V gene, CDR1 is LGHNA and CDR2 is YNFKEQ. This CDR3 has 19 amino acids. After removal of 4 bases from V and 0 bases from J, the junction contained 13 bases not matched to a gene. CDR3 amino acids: CASSRARAGGPSSYNEQFS. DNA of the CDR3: TGTGCCAGCAGCCGGGCCCGAGCGGGAGGCCCAAGCTCCTACAATGAGCAGTTCTCC.

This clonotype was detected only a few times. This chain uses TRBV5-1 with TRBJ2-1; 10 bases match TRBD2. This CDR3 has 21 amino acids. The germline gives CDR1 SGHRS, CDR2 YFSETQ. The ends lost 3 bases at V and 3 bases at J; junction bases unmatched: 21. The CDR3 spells CASSSHFNRLAGEVIYNEQFF. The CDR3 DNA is TGCGCCAGCAGCTCTCACTTTAATAGGCTAGCGGGAGAGGTTATCTACAATGAGCAGTTCTTC. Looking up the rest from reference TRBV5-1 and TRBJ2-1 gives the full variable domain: KAGVTQTPRYLIKTRGQQVTLSCSPISGHRSVSWYQQTPGQGLQFLFEYFSETQRNKGNFPGRFSGRQFSNSRSEMNVSTLELGDSALYLCASSSHFNRLAGEVIYNEQFFGPGTRLTVL.

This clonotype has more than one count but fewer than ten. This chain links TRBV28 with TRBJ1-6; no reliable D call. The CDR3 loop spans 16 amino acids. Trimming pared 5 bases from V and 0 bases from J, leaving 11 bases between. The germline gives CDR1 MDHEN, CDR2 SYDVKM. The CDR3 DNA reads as TGTGCCAGCAGTCAGGCGGGGAGCTCCTATAATTCACCCCTCCACTTT. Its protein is CASSQAGSSYNSPLHF.

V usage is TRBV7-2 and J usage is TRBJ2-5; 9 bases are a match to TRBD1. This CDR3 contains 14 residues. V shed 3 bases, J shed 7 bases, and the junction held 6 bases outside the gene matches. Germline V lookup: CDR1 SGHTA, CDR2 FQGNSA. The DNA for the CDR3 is TGTGCCAGCAGCTTTGGACAGGGGCTCGGGACCCAGTACTTC. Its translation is CASSFGQGLGTQYF.

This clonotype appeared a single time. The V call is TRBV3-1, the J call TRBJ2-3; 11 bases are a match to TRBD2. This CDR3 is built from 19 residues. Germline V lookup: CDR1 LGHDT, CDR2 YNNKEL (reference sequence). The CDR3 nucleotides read TGTACCATCAGCTTCCCTCTCAATTTAGCGGGAGGGCCCTCGGATACGCAGTATTTT. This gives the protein CTISFPLNLAGGPSDTQYF.

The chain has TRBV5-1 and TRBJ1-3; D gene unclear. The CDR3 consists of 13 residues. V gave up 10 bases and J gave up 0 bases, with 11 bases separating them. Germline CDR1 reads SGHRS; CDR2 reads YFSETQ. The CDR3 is CARADGSGNTIYF. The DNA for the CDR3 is TGCGCCCGCGCGGACGGCTCTGGAAACACCATATATTTT.

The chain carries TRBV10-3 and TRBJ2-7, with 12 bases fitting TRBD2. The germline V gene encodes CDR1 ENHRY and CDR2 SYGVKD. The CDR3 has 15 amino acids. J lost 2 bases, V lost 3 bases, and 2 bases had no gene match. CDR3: CAISDRTSGTYEQYF. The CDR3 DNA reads TGTGCCATCAGTGACCGGACTAGCGGGACCTACGAGCAGTACTTC.

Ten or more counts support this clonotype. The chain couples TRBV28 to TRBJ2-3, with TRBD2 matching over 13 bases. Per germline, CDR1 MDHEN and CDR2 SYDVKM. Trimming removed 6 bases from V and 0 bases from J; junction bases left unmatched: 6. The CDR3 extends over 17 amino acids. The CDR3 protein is CASRPLAGGGSTDTQYF. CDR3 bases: TGTGCCAGCAGACCACTAGCGGGGGGGGGGAGCACAGATACGCAGTATTTT.

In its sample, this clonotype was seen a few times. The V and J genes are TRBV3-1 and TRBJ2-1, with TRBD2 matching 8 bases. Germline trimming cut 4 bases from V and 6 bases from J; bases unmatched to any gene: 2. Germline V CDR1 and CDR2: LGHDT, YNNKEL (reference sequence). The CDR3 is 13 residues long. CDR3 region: CASSRLAGNEQFF. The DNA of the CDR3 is TGTGCCAGCAGCCGTCTAGCGGGCAATGAGCAGTTCTTC.